This paragraph covers one TCR beta chain sequence. This record belongs to a study of blood T cell repertoires in COVID-19. Only in-frame clones appear in the TCRdb table, and some are missing; sequencing was by immunoSEQ multiplex PCR. The sample shows approximately 70,000 clones, around 93% of them seen only once. V dropped 3 bases and J dropped 4; count of bases not matched to a gene: 6. This CDR3 spans 15 amino acids. The germline V gene has CDR1 SGHRS and CDR2 YFSETQ. The sequence was obtained from an older woman with active COVID-19. The chain combines TRBV5-1 with TRBJ2-1; 8 bases map to TRBD2. Sequences were obtained from peripheral blood. The CDR3 loop reads CASSSSGSFYNEQFF. The CDR3 DNA sequence: TGCGCCAGCAGCTCGAGCGGGAGCTTTTACAATGAGCAGTTCTTC. Based on the CDR3 plus reference TRBV5-1 and TRBJ2-1, the full variable domain is KAGVTQTPRYLIKTRGQQVTLSCSPISGHRSVSWYQQTPGQGLQFLFEYFSETQRNKGNFPGRFSGRQFSNSRSEMNVSTLELGDSALYLCASSSSGSFYNEQFFGPGTRLTVL.